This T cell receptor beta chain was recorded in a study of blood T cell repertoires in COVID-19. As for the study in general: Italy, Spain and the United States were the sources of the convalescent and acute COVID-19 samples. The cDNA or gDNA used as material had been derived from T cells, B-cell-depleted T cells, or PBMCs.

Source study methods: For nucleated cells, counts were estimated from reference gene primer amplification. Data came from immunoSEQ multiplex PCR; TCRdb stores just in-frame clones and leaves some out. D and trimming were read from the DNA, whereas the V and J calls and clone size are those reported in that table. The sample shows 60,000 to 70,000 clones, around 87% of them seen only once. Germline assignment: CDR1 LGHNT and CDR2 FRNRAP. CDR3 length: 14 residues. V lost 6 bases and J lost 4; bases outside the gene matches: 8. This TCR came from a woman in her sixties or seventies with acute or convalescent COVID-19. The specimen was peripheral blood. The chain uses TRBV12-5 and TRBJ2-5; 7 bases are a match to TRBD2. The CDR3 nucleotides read TGTGCTAGTGGATCGACTAGCCGACTAGAGACCCAGTACTTC. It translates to CASGSTSRLETQYF.